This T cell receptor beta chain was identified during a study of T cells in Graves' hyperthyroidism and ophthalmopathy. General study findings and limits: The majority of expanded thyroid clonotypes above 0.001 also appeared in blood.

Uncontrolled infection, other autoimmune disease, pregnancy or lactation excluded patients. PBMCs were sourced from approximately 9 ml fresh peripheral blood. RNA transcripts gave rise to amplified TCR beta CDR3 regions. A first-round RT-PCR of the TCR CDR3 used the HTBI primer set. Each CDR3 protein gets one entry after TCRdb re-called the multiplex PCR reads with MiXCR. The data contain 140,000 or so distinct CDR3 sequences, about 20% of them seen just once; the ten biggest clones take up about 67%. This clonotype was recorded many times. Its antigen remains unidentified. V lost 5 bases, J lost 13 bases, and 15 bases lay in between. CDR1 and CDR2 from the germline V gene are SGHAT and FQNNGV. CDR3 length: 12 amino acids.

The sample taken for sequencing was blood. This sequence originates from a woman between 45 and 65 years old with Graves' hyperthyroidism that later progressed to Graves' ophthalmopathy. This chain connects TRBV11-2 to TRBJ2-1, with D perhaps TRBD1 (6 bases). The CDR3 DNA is TGTGCCAGCAGCCAAACCGGGACACCTCAGTTCTTC. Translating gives CASSQTGTPQFF.